The 14 T cell receptor beta chains presented below share a single source sample, sequenced in a study of blood T cell repertoires in COVID-19. Measured with immunoSEQ multiplex PCR; TCRdb has only the in-frame clones, and not every one. The sample yields 180,000 or so clones, 75% to 90% seen once. Material: peripheral blood. The receptors here all came from a man aged 35-49 years with acute or convalescent COVID-19.

V and J are TRBV4-1 and TRBJ2-1; possibly TRBD1 for D (5 bases). The germline V gene has CDR1 MGHRA and CDR2 YSYEKL. The CDR3 runs 17 residues. Trimming took 0 bases from V and 12 from J, leaving 24 bases between them. The CDR3 protein is CASSQDSRQGTVLRQFF. The CDR3 coding sequence is TGCGCCAGCAGCCAAGATTCAAGGCAGGGTACCGTTTTGAGGCAGTTCTTC.

The table lists this clone with a few counts. The chain has TRBV11-2 and TRBJ2-5; D is undetermined. This CDR3 is built from 13 residues. Germline CDR1 is SGHAT and CDR2 is FQNNGV. The germline V and J ends were trimmed by 2 bases and 3 bases, with 7 bases remaining between them. The DNA for the CDR3 is TGTGCCAGCAGCTTAAGTTTAGAAGAGACCCAGTACTTC. Protein product: CASSLSLEETQYF.

The chain is built from TRBV15 and TRBJ1-2; 8 bases line up with TRBD1. Germline V lookup: CDR1 LNHNV, CDR2 YYDKDF (reference sequence). This CDR3 has 14 amino acids. V dropped 5 bases and J dropped 5; count of bases not matched to a gene: 7. Here the CDR3 reads CATSGGQGWYGYTF. The CDR3 DNA follows: TGTGCCACCAGCGGTGGACAGGGTTGGTATGGCTACACCTTC.

The genes are TRBV18 and TRBJ1-1; D ambiguous. V was pared by 3 bases and J by 1 base, with 9 bases between. The CDR3 has 14 amino acids. Germline lookup yields CDR1 KGHSH and CDR2 LQKENI. Written as DNA, the CDR3 is TGTGCCAGCTCACCGAGACCAGGGAACACTGAAGCTTTCTTT. It specifies CASSPRPGNTEAFF.

This chain connects TRBV5-5 to TRBJ1-5; TRBD1 is a possible D gene (5 bases). Germline V lookup: CDR1 SGHKS, CDR2 YYEKEE (reference sequence). Trimming shortened V by 0 bases and J by 5 bases, and 6 bases separated the two germline ends. This CDR3 comprises 13 residues. The CDR3 is CASSLAGHQPQHF. Written as DNA, the CDR3 is TGTGCCAGCAGCTTGGCAGGGCATCAGCCCCAGCATTTT.

V is TRBV19 and J is TRBJ1-2; 7 bases map to TRBD1. The CDR3 sequence is 16 residues long. CDR1 and CDR2 (germline): LNHDA, SQIVND (reference sequence). V shed 8 bases and J 1 base; nucleotides not matched to a gene: 13. The CDR3 nucleotides read TGTGCCAGTCCTTTCCGGGACAGTTACTTTAACTATGGCTACACCTTC. It yields the protein CASPFRDSYFNYGYTF.

V gene TRBV25-1 combines with J gene TRBJ1-1; tentative D call: TRBD1 (5 bases). CDR3 size: 12 residues. CDR1 MGHDK and CDR2 SYGVNS come from the germline V gene. The V end lost 7 bases, the J end lost 3 bases, and 9 bases lay between the germline ends. In nucleotides, the CDR3 is TGTGCCAGCAATACCAGGGACACTGAAGCTTTCTTT. This encodes CASNTRDTEAFF.

This chain joins TRBV18 and TRBJ2-3; TRBD1 matches at 8 bases. This CDR3 region has 13 residues. The trim removed 3 bases at V and 6 bases at J, leaving 2 bases unmatched. CDR1 and CDR2 (germline): KGHSH, LQKENI. The CDR3 nucleotides are TGTGCCAGCTCACCGGACAGGGTGGATACGCAGTATTTT. It is translated as CASSPDRVDTQYF.

J is TRBJ2-7 and V is TRBV6-5, with D possibly TRBD1 on 5 matching bases. Germline CDR1 is MNHEY and CDR2 is SVGAGI. The CDR3 spans 15 residues. Between the trimmed V and J ends, which lost 0 bases and 2 bases, there was a span of 11 bases. CDR3 in amino acids: CASSYSGVGTYEQYF. In DNA form, the CDR3 reads TGTGCCAGCAGTTACTCAGGGGTGGGGACCTACGAGCAGTACTTC.

Here the CDR3 DNA reads TGTGCCAGCAGTTATTCACCCCTAGCGGGGGTTTACAATGAGCAGTTCTTC. It specifies CASSYSPLAGVYNEQFF. The rearrangement uses TRBV2 and TRBJ2-1; 10 nucleotides align to TRBD2. In germline, CDR1 is SNHLY, CDR2 FYNNEI. V shed 5 bases and J 4 bases; nucleotides not matched to a gene: 11. CDR3 length equals 17 residues.

The CDR3 protein is CASSLVSGGYQETQYF. CDR3 sequence (DNA): TGTGCCAGCAGCTTAGTGAGCGGGGGGTACCAAGAGACCCAGTACTTC. The gene calls are TRBV7-6 and TRBJ2-5; 9 bases align to TRBD2. The ends lost 1 base at V and 0 bases at J; junction bases unmatched: 3. CDR1 is SGHVS, CDR2 FNYEAQ, per germline. The CDR3 has 16 amino acids.

The J gene is TRBJ2-5, the V gene TRBV12-5; 14 nucleotides line up with TRBD2. The V gene end was trimmed by 4 bases and the J gene end by 1 base; junction bases not matched to a gene: 2. Germline CDR1 LGHNT, CDR2 FRNRAP. This CDR3 has 16 amino acids. CDR3 sequence reads: CASGSGLAGVQETQYF. Here the CDR3 DNA reads TGTGCTAGTGGTTCGGGACTAGCGGGGGTCCAAGAGACCCAGTACTTC.

The CDR3: CASRARRGVETQYF. The CDR3 DNA reads TGTGCCAGCAGGGCTCGACGGGGGGTAGAGACCCAGTACTTC. The chain combines TRBV6-5 with TRBJ2-5, with TRBD2 matching over 7 bases. The V and J ends lost 6 bases and 4 bases, in that order; junction bases with no gene match: 8. CDR3 length equals 14 residues. Germline assignment: CDR1 MNHEY and CDR2 SVGAGI.

V gene TRBV5-8 combines with J gene TRBJ1-2; a weak D match, TRBD1 (5 bases). Trimming removed 5 bases from V and 5 bases from J, with 13 bases in between. The CDR3 sequence is 13 residues long. Germline V lookup: CDR1 SGHTS, CDR2 YDEGEE. The CDR3 region is CASRRTGFYGYTF. The CDR3 region has the DNA TGTGCCAGCAGAAGAACAGGTTTTTATGGCTACACCTTC.